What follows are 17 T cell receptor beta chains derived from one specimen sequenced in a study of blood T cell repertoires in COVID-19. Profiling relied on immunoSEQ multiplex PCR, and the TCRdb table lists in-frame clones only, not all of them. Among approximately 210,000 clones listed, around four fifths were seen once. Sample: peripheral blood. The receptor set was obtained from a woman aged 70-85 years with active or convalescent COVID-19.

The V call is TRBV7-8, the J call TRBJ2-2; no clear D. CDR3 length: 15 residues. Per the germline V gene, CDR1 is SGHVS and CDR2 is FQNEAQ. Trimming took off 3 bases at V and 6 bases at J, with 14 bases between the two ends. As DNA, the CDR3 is TGTGCCAGCAGCTTCCCGGGTGCTACGCCCGGGGAGCTGTTTTTT. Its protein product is CASSFPGATPGELFF.

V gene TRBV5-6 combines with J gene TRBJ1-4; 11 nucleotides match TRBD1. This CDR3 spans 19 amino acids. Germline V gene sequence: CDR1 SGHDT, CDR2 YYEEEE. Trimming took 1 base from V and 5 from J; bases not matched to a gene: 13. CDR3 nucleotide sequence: TGTGCCAGCAGCTTGCTAGGGGACAGGGGGGCTGTAGGCAATGAAAAACTGTTTTTT. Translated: CASSLLGDRGAVGNEKLFF.

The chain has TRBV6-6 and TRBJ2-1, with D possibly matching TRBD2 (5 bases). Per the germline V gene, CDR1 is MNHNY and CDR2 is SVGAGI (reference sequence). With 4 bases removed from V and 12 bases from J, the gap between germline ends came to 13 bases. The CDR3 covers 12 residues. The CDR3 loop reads CASSSSGSGQFF. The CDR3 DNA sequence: TGTGCCAGCAGTTCATCGGGCAGCGGGCAGTTCTTC.

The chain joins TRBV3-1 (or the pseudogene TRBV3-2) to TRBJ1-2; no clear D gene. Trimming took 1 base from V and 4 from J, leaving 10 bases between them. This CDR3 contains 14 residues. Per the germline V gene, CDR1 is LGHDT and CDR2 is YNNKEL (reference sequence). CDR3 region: CASSQGLPSYGYTF. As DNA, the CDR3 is TGTGCCAGCAGCCAAGGACTTCCCAGCTATGGCTACACCTTC.

The CDR3 spells CASRINQGAGNTIYF. The CDR3 bases are TGCGCCAGCAGAATAAACCAGGGGGCTGGAAACACCATATATTTT. The rearrangement links TRBV5-1 to TRBJ1-3, with TRBD1 matching 7 bases. The CDR3 totals 15 residues. Trimming cost V 5 bases and J 2 bases; bases outside gene matches: 7. From germline, CDR1 is SGHRS and CDR2 YFSETQ.

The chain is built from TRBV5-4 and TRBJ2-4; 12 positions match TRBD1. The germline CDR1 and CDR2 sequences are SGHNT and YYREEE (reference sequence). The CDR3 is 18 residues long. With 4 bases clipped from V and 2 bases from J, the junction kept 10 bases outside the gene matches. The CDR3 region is CASSPPPGQGASKNIQYF. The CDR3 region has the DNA TGTGCCAGCAGCCCGCCGCCGGGACAGGGGGCGTCCAAAAACATTCAGTACTTC.

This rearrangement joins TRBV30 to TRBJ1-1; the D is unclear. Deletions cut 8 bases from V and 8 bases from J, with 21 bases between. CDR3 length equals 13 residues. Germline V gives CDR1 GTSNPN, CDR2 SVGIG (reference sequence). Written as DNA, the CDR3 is TGTGCCGGAAAGACTGATCCGTTCGTGGAAGCTTTCTTT. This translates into CAGKTDPFVEAFF.

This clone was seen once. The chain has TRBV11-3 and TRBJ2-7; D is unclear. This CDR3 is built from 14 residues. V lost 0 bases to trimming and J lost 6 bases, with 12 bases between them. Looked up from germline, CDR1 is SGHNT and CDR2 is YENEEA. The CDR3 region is CASSLDSARSEQYF. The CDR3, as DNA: TGTGCCAGCAGCTTAGATTCGGCTAGAAGCGAGCAGTACTTC.

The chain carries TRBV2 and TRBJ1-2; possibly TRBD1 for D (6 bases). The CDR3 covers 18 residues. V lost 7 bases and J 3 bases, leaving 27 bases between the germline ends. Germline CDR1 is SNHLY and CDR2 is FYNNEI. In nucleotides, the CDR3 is TGTGCCAGCACCTTGCTGCGCCCGACAGGATACCGGGACTATGGCTACACCTTC. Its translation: CASTLLRPTGYRDYGYTF. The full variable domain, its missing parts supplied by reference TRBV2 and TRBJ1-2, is EPEVTQTPSHQVTQMGQEVILRCVPISNHLYFYWYRQILGQKVEFLVSFYNNEISEKSEIFDDQFSVERPDGSNFTLKIRSTKLEDSAMYFCASTLLRPTGYRDYGYTFGSGTRLTVV.

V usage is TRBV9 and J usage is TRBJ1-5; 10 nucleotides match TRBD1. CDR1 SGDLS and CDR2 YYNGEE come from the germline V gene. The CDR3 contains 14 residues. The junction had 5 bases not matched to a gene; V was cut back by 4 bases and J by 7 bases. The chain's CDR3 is CASSTGTGDQPQHF. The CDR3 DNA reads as TGTGCCAGCAGCACCGGGACAGGGGACCAGCCCCAGCATTTT.

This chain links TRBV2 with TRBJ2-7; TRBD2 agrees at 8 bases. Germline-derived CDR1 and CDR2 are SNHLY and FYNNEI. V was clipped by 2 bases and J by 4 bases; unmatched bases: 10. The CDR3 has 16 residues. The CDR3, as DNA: TGTGCCAGCAGTGAATACCGACTAGCGATAAAGTACGAGCAGTACTTC. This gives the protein CASSEYRLAIKYEQYF.

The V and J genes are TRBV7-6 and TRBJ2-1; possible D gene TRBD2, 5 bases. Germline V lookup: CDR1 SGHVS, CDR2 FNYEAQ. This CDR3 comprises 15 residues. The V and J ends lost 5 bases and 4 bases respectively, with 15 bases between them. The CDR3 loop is CASSPGKVVYNEQFF. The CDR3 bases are TGTGCCAGCAGCCCGGGGAAGGTTGTTTACAATGAGCAGTTCTTC.

In DNA, the CDR3 is TGTGCCTGGAGCGGACAGGGGACCGGGATGAACACTGAAGCTTTCTTT. The encoded protein is CAWSGQGTGMNTEAFF. The V gene is TRBV30, the J gene TRBJ1-1, with TRBD1 matching 9 bases. Germline V CDR1 and CDR2: GTSNPN, SVGIG (reference sequence). V lost 3 bases to trimming and J lost 0 bases; unmatched junction nucleotides: 8. There are 16 residues in the CDR3.

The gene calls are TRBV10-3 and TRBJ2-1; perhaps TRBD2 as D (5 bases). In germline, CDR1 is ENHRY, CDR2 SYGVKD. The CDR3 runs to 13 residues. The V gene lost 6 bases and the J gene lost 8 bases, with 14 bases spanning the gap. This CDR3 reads CAIRERTGDEQFF. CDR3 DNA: TGTGCCATCAGGGAACGAACCGGGGATGAGCAGTTCTTC.

The CDR3 sequence: CASSPTRQTYNEQFF. CDR3 in DNA: TGTGCCAGCTCACCGACCCGACAGACCTACAATGAGCAGTTCTTC. This sequence joins TRBV18 and TRBJ2-1; D is possibly TRBD1 (5 bases). The CDR3 has 15 residues. Deletions cut 3 bases from V and 2 bases from J, with 11 bases between. Germline V gene lookup returns CDR1 KGHSH and CDR2 LQKENI.

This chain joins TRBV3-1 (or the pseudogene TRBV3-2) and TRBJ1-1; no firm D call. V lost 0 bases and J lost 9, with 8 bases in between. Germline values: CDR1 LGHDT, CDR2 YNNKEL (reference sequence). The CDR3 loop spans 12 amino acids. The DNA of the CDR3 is TGTGCCAGCAGCCAAGAAACCGGTAAAGCTTTCTTT. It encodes CASSQETGKAFF.

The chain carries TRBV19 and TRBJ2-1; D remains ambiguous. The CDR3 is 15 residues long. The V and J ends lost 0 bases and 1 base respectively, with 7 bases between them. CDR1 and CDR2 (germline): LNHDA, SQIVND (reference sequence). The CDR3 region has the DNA TGTGCCAGTAGTATAGAGAGCAGGTCCTACAATGAGCAGTTCTTC. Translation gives CASSIESRSYNEQFF.